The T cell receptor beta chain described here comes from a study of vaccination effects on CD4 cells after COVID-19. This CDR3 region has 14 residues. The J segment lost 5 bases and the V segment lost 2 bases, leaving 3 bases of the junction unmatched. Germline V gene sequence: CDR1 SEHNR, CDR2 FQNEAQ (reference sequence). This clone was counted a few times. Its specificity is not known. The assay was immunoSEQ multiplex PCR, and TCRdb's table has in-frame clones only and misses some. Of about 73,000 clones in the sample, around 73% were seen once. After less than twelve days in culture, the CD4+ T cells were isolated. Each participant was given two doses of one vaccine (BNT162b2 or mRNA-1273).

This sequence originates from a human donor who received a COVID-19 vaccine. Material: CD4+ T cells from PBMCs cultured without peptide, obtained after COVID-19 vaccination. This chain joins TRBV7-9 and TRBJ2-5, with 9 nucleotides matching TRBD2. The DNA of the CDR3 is TGTGCCAGCAGCTTATGGAGCGGGGGGGAGACCCAGTACTTC. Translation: CASSLWSGGETQYF.